This TCR beta chain was obtained from a study of blood T cells in healthy people across ages. Study-wide points: Estimates of diversity drawn from one million T cells were considered underestimates.

The V segment lost 5 bases and the J segment 1 base; nucleotides outside the gene matches: 9. The CDR3 has 16 amino acids. The germline V gene encodes CDR1 DFQATT and CDR2 SNEGSKA (reference sequence). Comments on this clonotype: Its matching antigen is unknown.

Then a second PCR, running roughly 7 to 11 cycles, was carried out with a sample-barcoded 5' primer and a J-beta primer mix. Tags on each cDNA molecule came from a template-switch adaptor with 12 random nucleotides. Paired-end reads containing CDR3 totaled no fewer than 2.5 million for each sample. TCRdb fed the 5' RACE reads into MiXCR, producing one record per CDR3 protein. The sample has 700,000 or so distinct CDR3 sequences; around 38% are singletons. The study recruited healthy Caucasian donors from Russia who were aged about 6 to 100. This receptor was obtained from an elderly man in good health. The specimen was blood. V is TRBV20-1 and J is TRBJ1-5, with 9 bases aligning to TRBD1. In nucleotides, the CDR3 is TGCAGTGCTCTCACCGGGACAGGGATAAGCAATCAGCCCCAGCATTTT. Protein product: CSALTGTGISNQPQHF.